This is a list of T cell receptor beta chains from one sample in a study of a mutant IDH1 vaccine in newly diagnosed glioma. Clones were sequenced by immunoSEQ multiplex PCR, and TCRdb holds only the in-frame ones, with some missing. The data contain tens of thousands of clones, approximately 80% of them singletons. These receptors lack a known antigen. The source was PBMCs, collected from a glioma patient whose treatment included an IDH1 peptide vaccine. The receptors were sampled from a man younger than 35 with glioma. Some clones in this sample may be carry-over from other donors' samples. Each CDR3 is given with its conserved first and last residue. A D gene is named only where the DNA matches it firmly. Clone size is stated in some rows and not others, as once, few, many or a class when expanded.

D: -
V: TRBV4-1
size: once
J: TRBJ1-1
CDR3: CASSEGQNTEAFF
DNA: TGCGCCAGCAGCGAAGGACAAAACACTGAAGCTTTCTTT

D: -
V: TRBV27
size: -
J: TRBJ2-2
CDR3: CASSIVEGHGELFF
DNA: TGTGCCAGCAGTATAGTGGAAGGTCACGGGGAGCTGTTTTTT

D: -
V: TRBV10-1
size: -
J: TRBJ1-5
CDR3: CASQARQPQHF
DNA: TGCGCCAGCCAAGCGAGACAGCCCCAGCATTTT

D: -
V: TRBV11-2
size: -
J: TRBJ1-2
CDR3: CASSLGGGTVYGYTF
DNA: TGTGCCAGCAGCCTAGGGGGGGGAACAGTCTATGGCTACACCTTC

D: TRBD1
V: TRBV6-5
size: -
J: TRBJ1-2
CDR3: CASRRTGGGYGYTF
DNA: TGTGCCAGCAGGAGAACAGGGGGCGGCTATGGCTACACCTTC

D: -
V: TRBV19
size: -
J: TRBJ2-5
CDR3: CASSIGQSRVETQYF
DNA: TGTGCCAGTAGCATCGGACAGTCCCGTGTAGAGACCCAGTACTTC

D: -
V: TRBV29-1
size: -
J: TRBJ1-2
CDR3: CSASLADSNYGYTF
DNA: TGCAGCGCCTCACTCGCCGATTCAAACTATGGCTACACCTTC

D: -
V: TRBV19
size: few
J: TRBJ1-2
CDR3: CASRTTGEYGYTF
DNA: TGTGCCAGTAGAACGACAGGAGAGTATGGCTACACCTTC

D: TRBD1
V: TRBV19
size: -
J: TRBJ1-5
CDR3: CASSPLTGNQPQHF
DNA: TGTGCCAGTAGTCCGTTGACAGGGAACCAGCCCCAGCATTTT

D: -
V: TRBV18
size: -
J: TRBJ1-1
CDR3: CASSPREGWNTEAFF
DNA: TGTGCCAGCTCACCACGGGAGGGATGGAACACTGAAGCTTTCTTT

D: -
V: TRBV7-9
size: -
J: TRBJ2-7
CDR3: CASSLVGGANEQYF
DNA: TGTGCCAGCAGCTTAGTAGGAGGGGCCAACGAGCAGTACTTC

D: TRBD1
V: TRBV6-5
size: -
J: TRBJ1-5
CDR3: CASSRQGAPGQPQHF
DNA: TGTGCCAGCAGCCGACAGGGGGCGCCGGGTCAGCCCCAGCATTTT

D: TRBD1
V: TRBV30
size: -
J: TRBJ2-7
CDR3: CAWGRIVSGTGHVLNEQYF
DNA: TGTGCCTGGGGACGGATTGTTTCCGGGACAGGCCACGTACTAAACGAGCAGTACTTC

D: -
V: TRBV7-2
size: -
J: TRBJ1-2
CDR3: CASSYSAGTYNYGYTF
DNA: TGTGCCAGCAGCTATAGCGCCGGCACCTATAACTATGGCTACACCTTC

D: -
V: TRBV29-1
size: -
J: TRBJ1-2
CDR3: CSVDSIWGVNDYGYTF
DNA: TGCAGCGTTGATAGTATATGGGGCGTAAATGACTATGGCTACACCTTC

D: -
V: TRBV5-1
size: -
J: TRBJ1-5
CDR3: CASSLAGVQPQHF
DNA: TGCGCCAGCAGCTTGGCAGGGGTCCAGCCCCAGCATTTT

D: TRBD1
V: TRBV6-1
size: -
J: TRBJ1-5
CDR3: CASSEAFSRQGSRSNQPQHF
DNA: TGTGCCAGCAGTGAAGCGTTTTCGAGACAGGGGAGTCGATCGAATCAGCCCCAGCATTTT

D: TRBD1
V: TRBV5-4
size: -
J: TRBJ2-1
CDR3: CASSLLQGYNEQFF
DNA: TGTGCCAGCAGCTTATTACAGGGGTACAATGAGCAGTTCTTC

D: -
V: TRBV5-6
size: -
J: TRBJ2-7
CDR3: CASSLGTTYEQYF
DNA: TGTGCCAGCAGCCTAGGGACAACCTACGAGCAGTACTTC

D: -
V: TRBV29-1
size: few
J: TRBJ1-2
CDR3: CSVELQGTRGYTF
DNA: TGCAGCGTTGAACTTCAGGGGACGCGTGGCTACACCTTC

D: -
V: TRBV18
size: -
J: TRBJ1-2
CDR3: CASSPPANQGGHYGYTF
DNA: TGTGCCAGCTCACCACCGGCCAACCAAGGGGGGCACTATGGCTACACCTTC

D: -
V: TRBV6-6
size: -
J: TRBJ1-1
CDR3: CASSNNRPLEAFF
DNA: TGTGCCAGCAGCAACAACCGGCCCCTTGAAGCTTTCTTT

D: -
V: TRBV2
size: -
J: TRBJ1-5
CDR3: CASSDKVGGGNQPQHF
DNA: TGTGCCAGCAGTGATAAGGTGGGGGGCGGCAATCAGCCCCAGCATTTT

D: -
V: TRBV27
size: -
J: TRBJ2-1
CDR3: CASSLFGASSYNEQFF
DNA: TGTGCCAGCAGTTTATTCGGGGCGAGCTCCTACAATGAGCAGTTCTTC

D: TRBD1
V: TRBV7-9
size: once
J: TRBJ2-7
CDR3: CASVVGTGGPYEQYF
DNA: TGTGCCAGCGTGGTCGGGACAGGTGGCCCCTACGAGCAGTACTTC

D: -
V: TRBV6-6
size: -
J: TRBJ1-2
CDR3: CASSYRGDGYTF
DNA: TGTGCCAGCAGTTATCGGGGGGACGGCTACACCTTC

D: -
V: TRBV29-1
size: medium-sized
J: TRBJ1-2
CDR3: CSVEGYGYTF
DNA: TGCAGCGTTGAGGGCTATGGCTACACCTTC

D: -
V: TRBV2
size: -
J: TRBJ2-2
CDR3: CASSLILGWGRANTGELFF
DNA: TGTGCCAGCAGCCTTATCCTGGGCTGGGGGCGGGCGAACACCGGGGAGCTGTTTTTT

D: -
V: TRBV27
size: -
J: TRBJ1-1
CDR3: CASKFGQTNTEAFF
DNA: TGTGCCAGCAAATTCGGACAGACTAACACTGAAGCTTTCTTT

D: -
V: TRBV5-1
size: -
J: TRBJ1-1
CDR3: CASSLVGSTNTEAFF
DNA: TGCGCCAGCAGCTTGGTGGGCAGCACGAACACTGAAGCTTTCTTT

D: -
V: TRBV5-1
size: few
J: TRBJ1-1
CDR3: CASSLAQQNTEAFF
DNA: TGCGCCAGCAGCTTGGCTCAACAGAACACTGAAGCTTTCTTT

D: -
V: TRBV5-1
size: -
J: TRBJ2-7
CDR3: CASSPKVAEWRQASYEQYF
DNA: TGCGCCAGCAGCCCGAAGGTAGCTGAGTGGCGGCAGGCCTCCTACGAGCAGTACTTC